This TCR beta chain was sequenced in a study of blood T cells in healthy people across ages. Study context: About one barcoded TCR beta cDNA was captured per two T cells.

The length of the CDR3 is 16 residues. The germline CDR1 and CDR2 sequences are DFQATT and SNEGSKA (reference sequence). Unmatched junction bases numbered 9, after V lost 2 bases and J lost 5 bases. The use of a sample-barcoded 5' primer and a J-beta primer mix characterized a second PCR of about 7 to 12 cycles. Samples each returned at least 3 million CDR3-containing paired-end reads. TCRdb reanalysed the 5' RACE reads using MiXCR and keeps one entry per CDR3 protein. The sample has 1.5 million to 2 million distinct CDR3 sequences, approximately 30% seen once. Details on this clonotype: Likely a read error: the CDR3 ends without its conserved phenylalanine or tryptophan.

The gene calls are TRBV20-1 and TRBJ2-1; 10 bases fit TRBD2. This TCR came from a woman under 40 in good health. Sequenced material: blood. CDR3 sequence: CSARSYTSGNNNEQFV. CDR3 sequence (DNA): TGCAGTGCTAGATCCTACACTAGCGGGAATAACAATGAGCAGTTCGTC.